Listed below are T cell receptor beta chains from one sample, sequenced in a study of early T cells in non-severe SARS-CoV-2 infection. One entry per CDR3 protein results from TCRdb running MiXCR on the 5' RACE reads. The table shows around 46,000 distinct CDR3 sequences, with 5% to 6.5% occurring only once. The starting material was whole blood, obtained at baseline. The receptors were sampled from an adult who was a healthcare worker with PCR-confirmed SARS-CoV-2 infection or an uninfected control (not recorded which). The CDR3 runs from the conserved cysteine through the conserved F or W. A D gene is named only where the DNA matches it firmly. Some rows have no size entry. The others give once, few or many, or a class for an expanded clone.

clone_size j_call v_call d_call cdr3_aa cdr3_nt
few TRBJ2-3 TRBV2 TRBD1 CARRGTGLTDTQYF TGTGCCAGGAGGGGGACAGGCCTCACAGATACGCAGTATTTT
many TRBJ2-7 TRBV6-6 TRBD1 CASSQQGMMQYF TGTGCCAGCAGCCAACAGGGGATGATGCAGTACTTC
few TRBJ1-2 TRBV7-3 - CASSPTALGGLADGYTF TGTGCCAGCAGCCCCACCGCCCTTGGCGGTCTCGCCGATGGCTACACCTTC
many TRBJ2-1 TRBV5-4 - CASSSRKSGGDEQFF TGTGCCAGCAGCAGCCGGAAGTCTGGAGGGGATGAGCAGTTCTTC
many TRBJ1-5 TRBV20-1 - CSAAGKRDQPQHF TGCAGTGCTGCAGGGAAGCGGGATCAGCCCCAGCATTTT
medium-sized TRBJ2-3 TRBV12-3/TRBV12-4 TRBD2 CASSFRAGVQGTQYF TGTGCCAGCAGTTTCCGAGCGGGAGTCCAGGGTACGCAGTATTTT
many TRBJ1-2 TRBV6-5 TRBD1 CASGGQDSNYGYTF TGTGCCAGCGGAGGACAGGACTCTAACTATGGCTACACCTTC
many TRBJ1-1 TRBV28 - CASSGVGRNTEAFF TGTGCCAGCAGCGGGGTGGGCCGGAACACTGAAGCTTTCTTT
many TRBJ2-2 TRBV6-4 - CASSSSIQPNTGELFF TGTGCCAGCAGTTCGTCAATCCAGCCGAACACCGGGGAGCTGTTTTTT
- TRBJ1-1 TRBV28 - CASSLYRVTEAFF TGTGCCAGCAGTTTATACAGGGTCACTGAAGCTTTCTTT
many TRBJ1-5 TRBV9 - CASSGEGGQPQHF TGTGCCAGCAGCGGAGAGGGGGGTCAGCCCCAGCATTTT
- TRBJ2-7 TRBV7-2 - CASSYDRTYEQYF TGTGCCAGCAGCTACGACAGGACCTACGAGCAGTACTTC
many TRBJ2-7 TRBV7-8 TRBD1 CASSRTGSSYEQYF TGTGCCAGCAGCCGGACAGGGTCCTCCTACGAGCAGTACTTC
- TRBJ2-4 TRBV20-1 - CSARVPTMRGVGIQYF TGCAGTGCTAGAGTCCCGACCATGAGGGGGGTAGGCATTCAGTACTTC
many TRBJ2-3 TRBV30 TRBD1 CAWGTGGADTQYF TGTGCCTGGGGGACAGGGGGCGCAGATACGCAGTATTTT
many TRBJ2-7 TRBV6-1 TRBD1 CATRRDRDYEQYF TGTGCCACCCGAAGGGACAGAGACTACGAGCAGTACTTC
- TRBJ2-2 TRBV2 - CASSARGVGTGELFF TGTGCCAGCAGTGCTCGGGGCGTTGGGACCGGGGAGCTGTTTTTT
many TRBJ1-1 TRBV20-1 - CSARDRGMAAFF TGCAGTGCTAGAGATAGGGGGATGGCAGCTTTCTTT
few TRBJ1-4 TRBV29-1 - CSVEEGGNEKLFF TGCAGCGTTGAAGAGGGCGGGAATGAAAAACTGTTTTTT
many TRBJ1-6 TRBV6-6 - CASSYKGMSSPLHF TGTGCCAGCAGTTACAAGGGGATGAGTTCACCCCTCCACTTT
- TRBJ2-3 TRBV6-1 - CASSELDTQYF TGTGCCAGCAGTGAACTAGATACGCAGTATTTT
many TRBJ1-1 TRBV11-2 - CASSLERNTEAFF TGTGCCAGCAGCTTAGAACGGAACACTGAAGCTTTCTTT
many TRBJ2-1 TRBV7-6 TRBD2 CASSLLSGREYNEQFF TGTGCCAGCAGCCTCCTCAGCGGGAGGGAATACAATGAGCAGTTCTTC